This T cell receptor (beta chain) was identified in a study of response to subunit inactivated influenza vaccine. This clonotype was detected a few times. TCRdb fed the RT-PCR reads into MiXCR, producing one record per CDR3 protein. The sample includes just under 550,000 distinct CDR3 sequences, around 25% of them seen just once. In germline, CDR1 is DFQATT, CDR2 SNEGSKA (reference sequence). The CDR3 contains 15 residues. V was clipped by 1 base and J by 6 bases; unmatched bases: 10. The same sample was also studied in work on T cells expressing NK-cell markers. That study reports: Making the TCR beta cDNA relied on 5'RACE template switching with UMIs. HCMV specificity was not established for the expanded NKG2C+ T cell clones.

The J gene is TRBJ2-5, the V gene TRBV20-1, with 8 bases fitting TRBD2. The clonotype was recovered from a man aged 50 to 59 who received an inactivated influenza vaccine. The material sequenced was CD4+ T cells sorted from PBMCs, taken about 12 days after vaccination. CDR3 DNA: TGCAGTGCTAGAGTTGGCGGGGGGTCAAGACAGACCCAGTACTTC. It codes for CSARVGGGSRQTQYF.